This entry lists 12 T cell receptor beta chains sequenced from one sample in a study of spatial heterogeneity in lung cancer. The time point: sample taken at primary tumor resection. The input material, whole RNA from tumor, nontumor lung or frozen PBMC, was sequenced unsorted. TCRdb reprocessed the 5' RACE reads via MiXCR and lists one record per CDR3 protein. The sample contains 2,000 to 2,500 distinct CDR3 sequences, 19% of which appear only once. The sequences come from PBMCs, collected at surgery. All receptors come from a male donor with early-stage non-small cell lung cancer.

The chain uses TRBV11-2 and TRBJ2-1; TRBD2 aligns across 11 bases. The length of the CDR3 is 15 residues. Trimming at V came to 0 bases and at J to 8 bases, leaving 3 bases not matched to a gene. Per germline, CDR1 SGHAT and CDR2 FQNNGV. The DNA of the CDR3 is TGTGCCAGCAGCTTAGAACTAGCGGGAGCCTATGAGCAGTTCTTC. Protein product: CASSLELAGAYEQFF. The full variable domain, with the rest looked up from reference TRBV11-2 and TRBJ2-1, is EAGVAQSPRYKIIEKRQSVAFWCNPISGHATLYWYQQILGQGPKLLIQFQNNGVVDDSQLPKDRFSAERLKGVDSTLKIQPAKLEDSAVYLCASSLELAGAYEQFFGPGTRLTVL.

This clonotype is deemed medium-sized (0.01 to 0.1%). The V and J genes are TRBV28 and TRBJ1-1; tentative D call: TRBD1 (5 bases). The ends were cut back, 7 bases at V and 5 bases at J, with 20 bases in the middle. The CDR3 has 15 residues. Germline lookup yields CDR1 MDHEN and CDR2 SYDVKM. The DNA of the CDR3 is TGTGCCAGCAAAATTCAGGGCTCTGTTGGGACTGAAGCTTTCTTT. Encoded protein: CASKIQGSVGTEAFF.

The chain couples TRBV6-4 to TRBJ2-3; D may be TRBD1 or TRBD2 (5 bases each). V lost 2 bases and J 0 bases, leaving 12 bases between the germline ends. Germline CDR1 reads MRHNA; CDR2 reads SNTAGT. There are 16 residues in the CDR3. CDR3 DNA: TGTGCCAGCAGTGACGTGGGACGGACTAGCACAGATACGCAGTATTTT. This gives the protein CASSDVGRTSTDTQYF.

The chain recombines TRBV6-5 with TRBJ2-6; 7 bases map to TRBD1. Germline assignment: CDR1 MNHEY and CDR2 SVGAGI. This CDR3 is 16 amino acids long. J lost 2 bases, V lost 5 bases, and 6 bases had no gene match. The CDR3 loop reads CASSPDRAPGANVLTF. The CDR3 nucleotides read TGTGCCAGCAGTCCAGACAGGGCCCCTGGGGCCAACGTCCTGACTTTC.

This clonotype counts as medium-sized. The CDR3 region has the DNA TGCGCCAGCAGCTTGTTGCTAGCGGGAGCCTACGAGCAGTACTTC. Its protein is CASSLLLAGAYEQYF. The chain uses TRBV5-1 and TRBJ2-7; 10 nucleotides align to TRBD2. Germline V CDR1 and CDR2: SGHRS, YFSETQ. The CDR3 loop spans 15 amino acids. V was clipped by 1 base and J by 2 bases; unmatched bases: 3.

This clonotype is labeled large. The V call is TRBV5-6, the J call TRBJ1-2, with a tentative D call TRBD1 (6 bases). The germline CDR1 and CDR2 sequences are SGHDT and YYEEEE. The CDR3 totals 13 residues. V was pared by 4 bases and J by 6 bases, with 13 bases between. As DNA, the CDR3 is TGTGCCAGCAGCGGCGGGGGGCTGGATGGCTACACCTTC. It specifies CASSGGGLDGYTF.

This clonotype was detected ten times or more. The chain employs TRBV7-2 and TRBJ2-1; TRBD1 is a possible D gene (5 bases). V lost 2 bases to trimming and J lost 3 bases, with 5 bases between them. The CDR3 extends over 13 amino acids. Germline V CDR1 and CDR2: SGHTA, FQGNSA. The CDR3 sequence: CASSLTGYNEQFF. In DNA, the CDR3 is TGTGCCAGCAGCTTAACAGGCTACAATGAGCAGTTCTTC.

The V call is TRBV21-1, the J call TRBJ2-3. TRBV21-1 is flagged as a pseudogene. The CDR3 contains 16 residues. The CDR3 spells CASSKALRRWTDTQYF. The CDR3, as DNA: TGTGCCAGCAGCAAGGCTCTTCGGCGGTGGACAGATACGCAGTATTTT.

The table lists this clonotype with many counts. The chain recombines TRBV7-9 with TRBJ2-3; D possibly corresponds to TRBD1 (5 bases). V was shortened by 3 bases and J by 5 bases, with 18 bases between the two germline ends. Germline CDR1 is SEHNR and CDR2 is FQNEAQ (reference sequence). There are 16 residues in the CDR3. This chain's CDR3 is CASSFQDWGQGDTQYF. The CDR3 region has the DNA TGTGCCAGCAGCTTCCAGGATTGGGGCCAGGGAGATACGCAGTATTTT. The whole variable domain, filled in from reference TRBV7-9 and TRBJ2-3, reads DTGVSQNPRHKITKRGQNVTFRCDPISEHNRLYWYRQTLGQGPEFLTYFQNEAQLEKSRLLSDRFSAERPKGSFSTLEIQRTEQGDSAMYLCASSFQDWGQGDTQYFGPGTRLTVL.

This clonotype has only a few counts. The chain recombines TRBV9 with TRBJ1-1, with no clear D. Germline V lookup: CDR1 SGDLS, CDR2 YYNGEE. V was clipped by 7 bases and J by 1 base, with 8 bases between them. CDR3 size: 12 residues. CDR3 coding DNA: TGTGCCAGCCAGGCCGCGAACACTGAAGCTTTCTTT. This codes for CASQAANTEAFF.

This clonotype has ten or more counts. The rearrangement uses TRBV18 and TRBJ2-1; TRBD1 matches 8 bases. The CDR3 runs to 17 residues. V shed 3 bases, J shed 6 bases, and the junction held 13 bases outside the gene matches. Looked up from germline, CDR1 is KGHSH and CDR2 is LQKENI. The CDR3 protein is CASSPLPAGTGSNEQFF. The CDR3 DNA is TGTGCCAGCTCACCCCTTCCCGCCGGGACAGGCAGCAATGAGCAGTTCTTC.

This clonotype was counted only a few times. The chain links TRBV6-5 to TRBJ2-7; 10 bases are shared with TRBD2. CDR3 length equals 15 residues. From germline, CDR1 is MNHEY and CDR2 SVGAGI. V lost 0 bases, J lost 3 bases, and 2 bases stayed unmatched. The CDR3 is CASSYSGTSVYEQYF. The CDR3 DNA reads as TGTGCCAGCAGTTACTCCGGGACTAGCGTCTACGAGCAGTACTTC.